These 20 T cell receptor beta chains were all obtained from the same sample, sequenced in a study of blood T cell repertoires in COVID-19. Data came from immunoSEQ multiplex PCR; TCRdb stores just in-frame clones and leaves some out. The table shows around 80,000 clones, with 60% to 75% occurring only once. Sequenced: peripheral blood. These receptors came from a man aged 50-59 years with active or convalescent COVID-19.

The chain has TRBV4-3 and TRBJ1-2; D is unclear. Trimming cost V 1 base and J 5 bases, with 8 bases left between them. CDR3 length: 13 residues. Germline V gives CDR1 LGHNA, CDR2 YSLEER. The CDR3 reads CASSQARDYGYTF. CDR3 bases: TGCGCCAGCAGCCAAGCAAGAGATTATGGCTACACCTTC.

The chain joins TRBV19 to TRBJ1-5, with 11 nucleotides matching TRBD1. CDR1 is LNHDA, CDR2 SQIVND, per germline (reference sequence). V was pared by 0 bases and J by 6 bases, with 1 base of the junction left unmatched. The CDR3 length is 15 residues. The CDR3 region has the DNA TGTGCCAGTAGTATAGATGGGACAGGGGGTCAGCCCCAGCATTTT. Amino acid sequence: CASSIDGTGGQPQHF.

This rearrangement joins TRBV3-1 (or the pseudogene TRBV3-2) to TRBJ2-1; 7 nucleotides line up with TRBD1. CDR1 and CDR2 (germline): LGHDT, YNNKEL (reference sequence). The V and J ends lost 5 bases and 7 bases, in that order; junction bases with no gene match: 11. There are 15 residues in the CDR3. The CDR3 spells CASSAPGTARNEQFF. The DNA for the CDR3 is TGTGCCAGCAGCGCTCCCGGGACAGCACGAAATGAGCAGTTCTTC.

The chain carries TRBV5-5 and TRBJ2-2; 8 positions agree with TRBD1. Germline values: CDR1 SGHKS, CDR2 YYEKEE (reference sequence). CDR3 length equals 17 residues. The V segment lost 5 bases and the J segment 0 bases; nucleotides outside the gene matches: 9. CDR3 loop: CASSFPRTGPNTGELFF. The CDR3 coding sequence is TGTGCCAGCAGTTTTCCGCGGACAGGGCCGAACACCGGGGAGCTGTTTTTT.

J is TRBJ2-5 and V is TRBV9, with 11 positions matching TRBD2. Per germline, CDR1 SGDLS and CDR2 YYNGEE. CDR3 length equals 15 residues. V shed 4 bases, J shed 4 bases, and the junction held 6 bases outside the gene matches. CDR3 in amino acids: CASSPELAGVETQYF. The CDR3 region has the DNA TGTGCCAGCAGCCCCGAACTAGCGGGGGTAGAGACCCAGTACTTC.

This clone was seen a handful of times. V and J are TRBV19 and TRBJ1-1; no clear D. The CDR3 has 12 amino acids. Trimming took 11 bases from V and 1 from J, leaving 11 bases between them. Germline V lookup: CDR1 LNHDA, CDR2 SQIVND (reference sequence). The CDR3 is CASERGNTEAFF. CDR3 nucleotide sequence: TGTGCCTCCGAGCGGGGGAACACTGAAGCTTTCTTT.

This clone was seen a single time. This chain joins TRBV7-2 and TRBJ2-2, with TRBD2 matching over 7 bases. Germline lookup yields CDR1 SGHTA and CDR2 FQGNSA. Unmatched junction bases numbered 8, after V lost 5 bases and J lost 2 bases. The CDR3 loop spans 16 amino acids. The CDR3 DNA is TGTGCCAGCAGCCGCAGCGGGGTGAGAAACACCGGGGAGCTGTTTTTT. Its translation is CASSRSGVRNTGELFF.

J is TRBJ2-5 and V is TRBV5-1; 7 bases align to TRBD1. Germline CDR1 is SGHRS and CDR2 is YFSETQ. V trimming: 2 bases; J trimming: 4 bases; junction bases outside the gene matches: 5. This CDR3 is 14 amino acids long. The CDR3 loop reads CASSFETGAETQYF. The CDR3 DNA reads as TGCGCCAGCAGCTTCGAAACAGGGGCAGAGACCCAGTACTTC.

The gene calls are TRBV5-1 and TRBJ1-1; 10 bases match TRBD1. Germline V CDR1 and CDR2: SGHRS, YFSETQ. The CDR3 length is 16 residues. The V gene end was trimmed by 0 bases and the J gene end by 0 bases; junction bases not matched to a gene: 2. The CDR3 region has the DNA TGCGCCAGCAGCTTGGAGACAGGGGGCTTGAACACTGAAGCTTTCTTT. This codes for CASSLETGGLNTEAFF.

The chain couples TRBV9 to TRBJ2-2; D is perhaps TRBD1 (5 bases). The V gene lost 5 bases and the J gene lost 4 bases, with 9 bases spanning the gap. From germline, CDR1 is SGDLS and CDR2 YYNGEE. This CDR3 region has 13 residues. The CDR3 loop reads CASRDISTGELFF. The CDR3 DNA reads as TGTGCCAGCAGGGACATCAGCACCGGGGAGCTGTTTTTT.

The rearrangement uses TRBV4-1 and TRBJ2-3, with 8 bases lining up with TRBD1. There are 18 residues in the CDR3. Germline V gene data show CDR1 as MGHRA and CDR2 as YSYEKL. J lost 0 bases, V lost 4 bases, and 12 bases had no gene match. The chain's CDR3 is CASSPPGQGPYSTDTQYF. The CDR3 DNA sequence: TGCGCCAGCAGCCCCCCAGGACAGGGACCCTATAGCACAGATACGCAGTATTTT.

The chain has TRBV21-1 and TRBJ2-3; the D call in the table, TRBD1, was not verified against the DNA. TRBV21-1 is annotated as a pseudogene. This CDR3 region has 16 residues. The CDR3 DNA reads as TGTGCCAGCAGCAAGGGACAGGGCGGTGGGGGGAATACGCAGTATTTT. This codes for CASSKGQGGGGNTQYF.

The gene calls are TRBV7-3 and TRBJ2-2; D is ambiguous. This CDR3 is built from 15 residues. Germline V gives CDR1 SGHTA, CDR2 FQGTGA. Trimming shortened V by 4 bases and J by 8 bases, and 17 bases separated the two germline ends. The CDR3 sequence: CASSSQSSSGGELFF. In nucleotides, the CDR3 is TGTGCCAGCAGCTCCCAGAGTTCCTCCGGGGGGGAGCTGTTTTTT.

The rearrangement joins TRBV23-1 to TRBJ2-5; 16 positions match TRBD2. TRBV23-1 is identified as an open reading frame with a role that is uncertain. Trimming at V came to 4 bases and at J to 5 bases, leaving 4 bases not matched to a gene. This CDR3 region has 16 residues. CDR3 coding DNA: TGCGCCAGCAGTCGGGGACTAGCGGGGGGGCAGGAGACCCAGTACTTC. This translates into CASSRGLAGGQETQYF.

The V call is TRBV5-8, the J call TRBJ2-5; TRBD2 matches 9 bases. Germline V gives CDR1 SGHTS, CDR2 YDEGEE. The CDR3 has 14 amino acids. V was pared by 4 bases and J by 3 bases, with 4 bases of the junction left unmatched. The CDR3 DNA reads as TGTGCCAGCAGCACCAGACTAGCGGAAGAGACCCAGTACTTC. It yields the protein CASSTRLAEETQYF.

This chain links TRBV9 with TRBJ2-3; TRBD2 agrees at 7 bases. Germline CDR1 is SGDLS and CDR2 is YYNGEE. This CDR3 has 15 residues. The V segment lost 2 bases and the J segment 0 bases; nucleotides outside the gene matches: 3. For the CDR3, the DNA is TGTGCCAGCAGCGTCACGGGGGGAAGCACAGATACGCAGTATTTT. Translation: CASSVTGGSTDTQYF.

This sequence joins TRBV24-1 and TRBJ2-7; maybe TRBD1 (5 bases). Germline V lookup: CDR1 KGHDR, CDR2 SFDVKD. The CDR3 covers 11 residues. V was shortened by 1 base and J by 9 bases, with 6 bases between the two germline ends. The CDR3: CATSDFRGQYF. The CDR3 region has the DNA TGTGCCACCAGTGATTTTAGGGGGCAGTACTTC.

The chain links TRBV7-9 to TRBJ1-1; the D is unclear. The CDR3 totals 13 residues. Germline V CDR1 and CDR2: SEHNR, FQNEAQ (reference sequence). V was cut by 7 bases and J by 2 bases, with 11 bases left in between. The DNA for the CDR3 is TGTGCCAGCAATCTCCTCGGTAACACTGAAGCTTTCTTT. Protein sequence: CASNLLGNTEAFF.

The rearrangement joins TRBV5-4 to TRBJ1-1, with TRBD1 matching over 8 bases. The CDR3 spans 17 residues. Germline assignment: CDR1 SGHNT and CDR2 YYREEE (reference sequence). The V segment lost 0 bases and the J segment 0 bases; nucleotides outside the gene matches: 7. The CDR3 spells CASSLDTTGVMNTEAFF. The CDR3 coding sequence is TGTGCCAGCAGCTTGGATACGACAGGGGTCATGAACACTGAAGCTTTCTTT.

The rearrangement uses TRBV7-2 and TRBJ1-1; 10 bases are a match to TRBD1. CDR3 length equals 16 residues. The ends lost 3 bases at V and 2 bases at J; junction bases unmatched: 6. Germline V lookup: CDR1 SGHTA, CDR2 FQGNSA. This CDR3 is CASSFNPTGGNTEAFF. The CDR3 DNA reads TGTGCCAGCAGCTTCAACCCGACAGGGGGCAACACTGAAGCTTTCTTT.